The T cell receptor (beta chain) under discussion was sequenced for a study of OX40 agonist ivuxolimab in advanced cancers. Study context: Cancers in dose escalation were hepatocellular, melanoma, renal cell and head and neck. Study outcomes and limitations: Individuals who were partial responders at 0.1-3.0 mg/kg had clonal expansion that ranked among the lowest. Some nonresponders additionally presented with little normalized T-cell clonal expansion.

As concerns this clone: Its antigen is unknown.

The repertoire was sequenced with immunoSEQ multiplex PCR; TCRdb's copy has only in-frame clones and lacks some. The sample carries tens of thousands of clones, nearly 95% recorded once. V was trimmed by 0 bases and J by 0 bases, leaving 8 bases between them. The germline V gene encodes CDR1 LNHNV and CDR2 YYDKDF (reference sequence). The CDR3 totals 15 residues. The chain is built from TRBV15 and TRBJ1-1; D unresolved. The TCR sequence derives from an adult with an advanced solid tumor such as melanoma, head and neck, liver or kidney cancer. The input for sequencing was CD4+ or CD8+ T cells sorted from blood, taken in a trial of the OX40 agonist ivuxolimab. As DNA, the CDR3 is TGTGCCACCAGCAGAGAAATTCTTCTGAACACTGAAGCTTTCTTT. It is translated as CATSREILLNTEAFF.